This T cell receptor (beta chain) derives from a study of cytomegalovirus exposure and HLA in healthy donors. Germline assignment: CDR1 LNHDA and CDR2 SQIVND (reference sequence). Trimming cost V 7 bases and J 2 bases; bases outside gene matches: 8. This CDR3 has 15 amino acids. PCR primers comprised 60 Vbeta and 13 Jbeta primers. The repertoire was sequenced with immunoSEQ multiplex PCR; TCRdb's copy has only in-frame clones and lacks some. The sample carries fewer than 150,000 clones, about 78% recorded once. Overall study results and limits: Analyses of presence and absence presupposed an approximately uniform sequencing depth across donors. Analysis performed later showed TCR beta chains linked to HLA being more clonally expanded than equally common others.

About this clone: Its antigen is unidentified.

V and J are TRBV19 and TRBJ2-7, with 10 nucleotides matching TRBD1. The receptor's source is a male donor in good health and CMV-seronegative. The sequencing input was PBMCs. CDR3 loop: CASTLATGGAYEQYF. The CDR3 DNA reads TGTGCCAGTACCCTCGCGACAGGGGGCGCCTACGAGCAGTACTTC.